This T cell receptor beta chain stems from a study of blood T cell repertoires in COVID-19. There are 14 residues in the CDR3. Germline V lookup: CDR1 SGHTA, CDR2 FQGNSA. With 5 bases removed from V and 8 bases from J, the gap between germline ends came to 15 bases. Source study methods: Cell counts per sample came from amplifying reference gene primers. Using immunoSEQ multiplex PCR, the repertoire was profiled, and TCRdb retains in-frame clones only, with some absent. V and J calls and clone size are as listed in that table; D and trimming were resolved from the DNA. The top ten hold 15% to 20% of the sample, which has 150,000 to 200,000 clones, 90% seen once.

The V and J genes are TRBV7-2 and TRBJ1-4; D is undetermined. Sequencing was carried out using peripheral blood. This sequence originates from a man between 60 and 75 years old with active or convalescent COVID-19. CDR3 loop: CASSLVSGGEKLFF. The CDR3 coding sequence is TGTGCCAGCAGCCTTGTCTCAGGTGGAGAAAAACTGTTTTTT.